This T cell receptor beta chain comes out of a study of T cells in Graves' hyperthyroidism and ophthalmopathy. At the level of the study: At initial diagnosis, before any treatment had begun, peripheral blood was obtained.

Exclusions: uncontrolled infection, other autoimmune disease, pregnancy, lactation. First hyperthyroidism diagnosis is when the blood sample was obtained, before any ophthalmopathy symptoms. PBMCs came from over 8.5 ml fresh peripheral blood. TCR beta CDR3 sequences were amplified from RNA transcripts. The primer set for the first-round RT-PCR of the TCR CDR3 was HTBI. TCRdb re-derived calls from the multiplex PCR reads in MiXCR, one entry per CDR3 protein. Among about 270,000 distinct CDR3 sequences listed, around 15% were seen once. Germline CDR1 and CDR2: DFQATT and SNEGSKA (reference sequence). This CDR3 is 14 amino acids long. Trimming stripped 0 bases from V and 3 bases from J, with 12 bases between.

The rearrangement links TRBV20-1 to TRBJ2-7; perhaps D is TRBD1 or TRBD2 (6 bases each). This TCR was recovered from a woman in her forties or fifties with Graves' hyperthyroidism that later progressed to Graves' ophthalmopathy. The sample was blood. The CDR3 DNA follows: TGCAGTGCTAGAGATCAGGGGAGGAGCTACGAGCAGTACTTC. This sequence encodes CSARDQGRSYEQYF.